One and the same sample provided the 3 T cell receptor beta chains below, sequenced in a study of shared clonotypes between healthy human individuals. Only in-frame clones appear in the TCRdb table, and some are missing; sequencing was by immunoSEQ multiplex PCR. The sample yields over 2 million clones, approximately 90% seen once. Sequencing was carried out using naive CD4+ T cells from PBMCs. Noted subset: CD45RA+ positively selected. The source of these receptors is a man aged 18 to 35 in good health. Some clones in this sample may be carry-over from other donors' samples.

This clone was counted between two and nine times. The V gene is TRBV18, the J gene TRBJ1-2; TRBD1 agrees at 8 bases. The V gene end was trimmed by 0 bases and the J gene end by 6 bases; junction bases not matched to a gene: 3. This CDR3 region has 14 residues. In germline, CDR1 is KGHSH, CDR2 LQKENI. In DNA, the CDR3 is TGTGCCAGCTCACCACCCTCCAGGGGGCATGGCTACACCTTC. Translating gives CASSPPSRGHGYTF.

The chain has TRBV9 and TRBJ2-1; D unresolved. The germline CDR1 and CDR2 sequences are SGDLS and YYNGEE. Trimming left V 2 bases short and J 10 bases short, with 13 bases between. The CDR3 is 13 residues long. CDR3 residues: CASSVSPPEEQFF. The CDR3 DNA follows: TGTGCCAGCAGCGTTAGCCCCCCAGAGGAGCAGTTCTTC. The entire variable domain, with the rest obtained from reference TRBV9 and TRBJ2-1, is as follows: DSGVTQTPKHLITATGQRVTLRCSPRSGDLSVYWYQQSLDQGLQFLIQYYNGEERAKGNILERFSAQQFPDLHSELNLSSLELGDSALYFCASSVSPPEEQFFGPGTRLTVL.

The chain couples TRBV9 to TRBJ1-2, with 8 bases identical to TRBD1. After removal of 0 bases from V and 8 bases from J, the junction contained 9 bases not matched to a gene. This CDR3 contains 15 residues. CDR1 and CDR2 from the germline V gene are SGDLS and YYNGEE. The CDR3 region is CASSVGGGQGLGYTF. The CDR3 DNA follows: TGTGCCAGCAGCGTAGGAGGAGGACAGGGATTAGGCTACACCTTC.